This passage covers 32 T cell receptor beta chains from one sample sequenced in a study of molecular identifiers for immune sequencing clone quantification. MiXCR was run by TCRdb on the PCR reads, yielding one entry per CDR3 protein. In the table there are about 640,000 distinct CDR3 sequences, roughly 21% of which are singletons. Input material: naive CD8+ T cells from blood, with Jurkat cell RNA spiked in. The subset was: FACS-sorted CD8+CD4-CCR7+CD45RA+ naive T cells. The receptors shown here come from a human donor in good health. Some libraries in this study had Jurkat cell RNA spiked in.

This clonotype was seen repeatedly, ten times or more. The chain has TRBV7-3 and TRBJ2-3; TRBD2 aligns across 9 bases. J gave up 3 bases and V 4 bases, and 11 bases lay outside the gene matches. Germline loops: CDR1 SGHTA, CDR2 FQGTGA. This CDR3 contains 17 residues. The CDR3 loop is CASSSDLAGMQTDTQYF. Here the CDR3 DNA reads TGTGCCAGCAGCTCTGACCTAGCGGGGATGCAAACAGATACGCAGTATTTT.

This clonotype was seen only a few times. The J gene is TRBJ2-7, the V gene TRBV6-6; D is uncertain. The V gene lost 0 bases and the J gene lost 7 bases, with 7 bases spanning the gap. This CDR3 contains 12 residues. Germline loops: CDR1 MNHNY, CDR2 SVGAGI (reference sequence). CDR3 in DNA: TGTGCCAGCAGTTACTCCCACATAGAGCAGTACTTC. It codes for CASSYSHIEQYF.

This clonotype was counted a few times. The rearrangement joins TRBV4-3 to TRBJ2-6; TRBD1 aligns across 11 bases. Germline V lookup: CDR1 LGHNA, CDR2 YSLEER. The length of the CDR3 is 18 residues. V shed 3 bases, J shed 2 bases, and the junction held 6 bases outside the gene matches. CDR3 sequence reads: CASSHGQGAVAGANVLTF. The CDR3 DNA sequence: TGCGCCAGCAGCCACGGACAGGGGGCTGTCGCTGGGGCCAACGTCCTGACTTTC.

This clonotype was recorded many times. The chain is built from TRBV4-2 and TRBJ2-7, with D perhaps given as TRBD1 or TRBD2 (6 bases each). Germline V gives CDR1 LGHNA, CDR2 YNFKEQ. The CDR3 spans 17 residues. The V gene lost 3 bases and the J gene lost 3 bases, with 21 bases spanning the gap. The CDR3 here is CASSQVGAAGTYYEQYF. The CDR3 DNA sequence: TGTGCCAGCAGCCAGGTGGGGGCGGCGGGGACTTACTACGAGCAGTACTTC.

Ten or more counts support this clonotype. The J gene is TRBJ1-2, the V gene TRBV14; D gene uncertain. V dropped 1 base and J dropped 0 bases, with 9 bases sitting between them. The CDR3 covers 15 residues. The germline V gene encodes CDR1 SGHDN and CDR2 FVKESK. The DNA of the CDR3 is TGTGCCAGCAGCCAAGCACAACTTACTAACTATGGCTACACCTTC. Its protein product is CASSQAQLTNYGYTF.

This clonotype occurred many times. The V gene is TRBV4-3, the J gene TRBJ2-7; unclear D gene. V was trimmed by 4 bases and J by 0 bases, leaving 13 bases between them. This CDR3 is 15 amino acids long. CDR1 is LGHNA and CDR2 is YSLEER in the germline V gene. The CDR3 is CASSPQPSVSYEQYF. The CDR3 DNA follows: TGCGCCAGCAGCCCCCAACCAAGCGTCTCCTACGAGCAGTACTTC.

This clonotype was counted ten times or more. The rearrangement links TRBV5-6 to TRBJ1-6; D gene unclear. Trimming shortened V by 4 bases and J by 13 bases, and 18 bases separated the two germline ends. Germline V gives CDR1 SGHDT, CDR2 YYEEEE. CDR3 length equals 14 residues. The CDR3: CASSPRSGVIPLHF. CDR3 DNA: TGTGCCAGCAGCCCGCGGAGCGGGGTAATCCCCCTCCACTTT.

On this clonotype: It may be a read error: a sequence one base away is much more abundant. V is TRBV6-1 and J is TRBJ1-1; 9 bases match TRBD1. CDR3 length equals 15 residues. The ends lost 4 bases at V and 3 bases at J; junction bases unmatched: 6. Germline loops: CDR1 MNHNS, CDR2 SASEGT. The CDR3 loop is CASSGYRGRDTEAFF. CDR3 DNA sequence: TGTGCCAGCAGTGGATACAGGGGGCGCGACACTGAAGCTTTCTTT.

There are many counts of this clonotype. The CDR3 nucleotides read TGTGCCAGCAGCGAAGCGGTAGACTACTATGGCTACACCTTC. Protein: CASSEAVDYYGYTF. The rearrangement joins TRBV9 to TRBJ1-2; D ambiguous. The CDR3 is 14 amino acids. Trimming took off 3 bases at V and 3 bases at J, with 12 bases between the two ends. Germline loops: CDR1 SGDLS, CDR2 YYNGEE. The full variable domain, in which reference TRBV9 and TRBJ1-2 provide the parts outside the CDR3, is DSGVTQTPKHLITATGQRVTLRCSPRSGDLSVYWYQQSLDQGLQFLIQYYNGEERAKGNILERFSAQQFPDLHSELNLSSLELGDSALYFCASSEAVDYYGYTFGSGTRLTVV.

In its sample, this clonotype was seen a few times. The CDR3 protein is CASESGIHTGELFF. CDR3 DNA: TGTGCCAGCGAGTCCGGGATTCACACCGGGGAGCTGTTTTTT. The chain combines TRBV6-6 with TRBJ2-2, with TRBD2 as a possible D gene (5 bases). The CDR3 is 14 amino acids. V was clipped by 8 bases and J by 3 bases, with 13 bases between them. The germline CDR1 and CDR2 sequences are MNHNY and SVGAGI (reference sequence).

This clonotype was detected a few times. The chain has TRBV5-6 and TRBJ2-7, with D possibly TRBD2 on 6 matching bases. The CDR3 is made up of 15 amino acids. Trimming stripped 4 bases from V and 1 base from J, with 15 bases between. Germline-derived CDR1 and CDR2 are SGHDT and YYEEEE. The CDR3 DNA reads TGTGCCAGCAGCGGCGGGGACTCGCCTTCCTACGAGCAGTACTTC. This translates into CASSGGDSPSYEQYF.

This clonotype was seen many times. The V and J genes are TRBV19 and TRBJ2-3, with D perhaps given as TRBD1 or TRBD2 (5 bases each). This CDR3 contains 15 residues. Trimming shortened V by 5 bases and J by 2 bases, and 14 bases separated the two germline ends. The germline V gene encodes CDR1 LNHDA and CDR2 SQIVND (reference sequence). The CDR3 region is CASSASGPNTDTQYF. In DNA form, the CDR3 reads TGTGCCAGTAGTGCATCGGGACCCAACACAGATACGCAGTATTTT.

The chain uses TRBV6-5 and TRBJ2-5, with 7 nucleotides matching TRBD1. The V segment lost 6 bases and the J segment 1 base; nucleotides outside the gene matches: 11. The CDR3 is 16 amino acids. Germline CDR1 is MNHEY and CDR2 is SVGAGI. The CDR3 protein is CASRHDRQGGQETQYF. The CDR3 DNA is TGTGCCAGCAGACACGACAGACAGGGCGGCCAAGAGACCCAGTACTTC.

This clonotype was seen many times. The chain carries TRBV18 and TRBJ2-2; maybe TRBD2 (6 bases). V lost 6 bases and J 6 bases, leaving 17 bases between the germline ends. The CDR3 is made up of 15 amino acids. The germline gives CDR1 KGHSH, CDR2 LQKENI. This CDR3 reads CASSPEEGAAGELFF. The CDR3 bases are TGTGCCAGCTCGCCTGAGGAGGGTGCGGCCGGGGAGCTGTTTTTT.

The table lists this clonotype with many counts. This chain uses TRBV28 with TRBJ1-1; 11 bases are shared with TRBD1. Germline CDR1 is MDHEN and CDR2 is SYDVKM. The CDR3 extends over 16 amino acids. V gave up 1 base and J gave up 2 bases; unmatched junction bases: 3. The CDR3 spells CASSLYGTGGNTEAFF. The CDR3 DNA is TGTGCCAGCAGTTTATACGGGACAGGGGGAAACACTGAAGCTTTCTTT. Full variable domain (remainder filled in from reference TRBV28 and TRBJ1-1): DVKVTQSSRYLVKRTGEKVFLECVQDMDHENMFWYRQDPGLGLRLIYFSYDVKMKEKGDIPEGYSVSREKKERFSLILESASTNQTSMYLCASSLYGTGGNTEAFFGQGTRLTVV.

Many counts were recorded for this clonotype. The rearrangement uses TRBV12-3 or TRBV12-4 and TRBJ1-1, with no clear D. Trimming took 3 bases from V and 8 from J, leaving 13 bases between them. CDR3 length: 13 amino acids. DNA of the CDR3: TGTGCCAGCAGTTTTGACCCCATGAGCGAAGCTTTCTTT. Amino acids: CASSFDPMSEAFF.

This clonotype occurred many times. The V and J genes are TRBV4-3 and TRBJ2-7, with no clear D. The ends were cut back, 1 base at V and 6 bases at J, with 10 bases in the middle. Germline values: CDR1 LGHNA, CDR2 YSLEER. This CDR3 has 13 amino acids. The CDR3 DNA reads TGCGCCAGCAGCCAAGGGCCGGGCAGCGAGCAGTACTTC. Translated: CASSQGPGSEQYF.

This clonotype was counted many times. V gene TRBV4-3 combines with J gene TRBJ1-1, with D maybe TRBD1 (6 bases). The CDR3 runs to 15 residues. Germline-derived CDR1 and CDR2 are LGHNA and YSLEER. V was clipped by 5 bases and J by 1 base, with 14 bases between them. The CDR3 DNA sequence: TGCGCCAGCAGCGTCGGGTGGGGGCCGAACACTGAAGCTTTCTTT. Amino acids: CASSVGWGPNTEAFF.

Regarding this clonotype: Possible read error: a much larger clone is one base away. The V and J genes are TRBV4-2 and TRBJ2-7, with a tentative D call TRBD1 (5 bases). The CDR3 is made up of 13 amino acids. Germline lookup yields CDR1 LGHNA and CDR2 YNFKEQ. Trimming removed 3 bases at V and 2 bases at J, with 8 bases between. CDR3 sequence (DNA): TGTGCCAGCAGCCACAGGGTGGCCTACGAGCAGTACTTC. Translation: CASSHRVAYEQYF.

This clonotype was picked up many times. The chain has TRBV19 and TRBJ2-6; D gene ambiguous. V lost 1 base and J lost 0, with 10 bases in between. This CDR3 is 17 amino acids long. Germline V gives CDR1 LNHDA, CDR2 SQIVND (reference sequence). The CDR3 DNA reads as TGTGCCAGTAGTATAGTACCGATTAGCTCTGGGGCCAACGTCCTGACTTTC. It specifies CASSIVPISSGANVLTF.

Of note for this clonotype: Since a much larger clone is just one base distant, this may be a read error. The V and J genes are TRBV6-1 and TRBJ1-1, with a weak D call TRBD1 (5 bases). Germline V gene data show CDR1 as MNHNS and CDR2 as SASEGT. The CDR3 loop spans 14 amino acids. V lost 11 bases, J lost 6 bases, and 22 bases lay in between. For the CDR3, the DNA is TGTGCCGGTAACCAAAGGGACCGCCAGCCTGAAGCTTTCTTT. Amino acids: CAGNQRDRQPEAFF.

In the case of this clonotype: The junction does not match germline at one end; this may be a read error. The chain is built from TRBV27 and TRBJ2-4; D might be TRBD1 or TRBD2, each matching 5 bases. Germline V lookup: CDR1 MNHEY, CDR2 SMNVEV (reference sequence). The CDR3 covers 14 residues. DNA of the CDR3: TGTGCCAGCAGTCCGGGGCTAGCCAAAGACATTCAGTACTTC. Translated, it gives CASSPGLAKDIQYF.

This clonotype came up a few times. The rearrangement uses TRBV28 and TRBJ1-1; tentative D call: TRBD1 (5 bases). CDR1 and CDR2 (germline): MDHEN, SYDVKM. This CDR3 is built from 15 residues. With 5 bases removed from V and 1 base from J, the gap between germline ends came to 14 bases. The DNA for the CDR3 is TGTGCCAGCAGTCCAATAGGAGGGGCGAACACTGAAGCTTTCTTT. It codes for CASSPIGGANTEAFF.

Comment on this clonotype: This clone may be a read error of a much larger clone one base away. The chain couples TRBV4-3 to TRBJ2-3; D is unclear. V was clipped by 1 base and J by 0 bases, with 11 bases between them. The CDR3 consists of 16 residues. Germline V gene lookup returns CDR1 LGHNA and CDR2 YSLEER. The CDR3 loop is CASSQGVGYSTDTQYF. DNA of the CDR3: TGCGCCAGCAGCCAAGGGGTGGGCTATAGCACAGATACGCAGTATTTT.

This clonotype appeared many times. The chain carries TRBV6-5 and TRBJ2-7; 7 bases map to TRBD2. CDR3 length equals 14 residues. The germline gives CDR1 MNHEY, CDR2 SVGAGI. V lost 2 bases, J lost 1 base, and 2 bases stayed unmatched. The CDR3 nucleotides read TGTGCCAGCAGTTACGGGGGGGGATCCTACGAGCAGTACTTC. Amino acids: CASSYGGGSYEQYF.

This clonotype was recorded at least ten times. The rearrangement joins TRBV20-1 to TRBJ2-7, with 7 bases matching TRBD1. The CDR3 sequence is 15 residues long. Germline-derived CDR1 and CDR2 are DFQATT and SNEGSKA (reference sequence). Trimming cost V 5 bases and J 0 bases; bases outside gene matches: 10. The CDR3 protein is CSAVSPTGSSYEQYF. The DNA of the CDR3 is TGCAGTGCTGTTAGCCCGACAGGGAGCTCCTACGAGCAGTACTTC.

This clonotype has only a few counts. The rearrangement joins TRBV19 to TRBJ2-5; D uncertain. CDR1 is LNHDA and CDR2 is SQIVND in the germline V gene (reference sequence). This CDR3 has 16 amino acids. V was cut by 0 bases and J by 5 bases, with 16 bases left in between. The CDR3 DNA is TGTGCCAGTAGTATAGATCTGGGCCCCGCGTGGGAGACCCAGTACTTC. It encodes CASSIDLGPAWETQYF.

This clonotype was detected a few times. The rearrangement joins TRBV19 to TRBJ2-3; 7 nucleotides match TRBD1. Germline V gives CDR1 LNHDA, CDR2 SQIVND (reference sequence). V shed 3 bases and J 3 bases; nucleotides not matched to a gene: 6. The CDR3 totals 15 residues. The CDR3 region has the DNA TGTGCCAGTAGTATCCTGGGACAGAGAACAGATACGCAGTATTTT. Translated: CASSILGQRTDTQYF. Full variable domain (remainder filled in from reference TRBV19 and TRBJ2-3): DGGITQSPKYLFRKEGQNVTLSCEQNLNHDAMYWYRQDPGQGLRLIYYSQIVNDFQKGDIAEGYSVSREKKESFPLTVTSAQKNPTAFYLCASSILGQRTDTQYFGPGTRLTVL.

This clonotype was recorded many times. The chain uses TRBV6-1 and TRBJ2-3, with a tentative D call TRBD1 (6 bases). Germline loops: CDR1 MNHNS, CDR2 SASEGT. V was pared by 0 bases and J by 6 bases, with 19 bases between. CDR3 length: 17 residues. CDR3 nucleotide sequence: TGTGCCAGCAGTGAAGCGTTTTTCCAGGGGCTTAAGGATACGCAGTATTTT. Translation: CASSEAFFQGLKDTQYF.

As concerns this clonotype: A single base separates this from a much larger clone, so it may be a read error. This chain joins TRBV7-2 and TRBJ1-1; D gene ambiguous. V gave up 7 bases and J gave up 0 bases, with 9 bases separating them. Germline CDR1 reads SGHTA; CDR2 reads FQGNSA. The CDR3 extends over 13 amino acids. The DNA of the CDR3 is TGTGCCAGCACCTTTTGGTTGAACACTGAAGCTTTCTTT. It specifies CASTFWLNTEAFF.

The V call is TRBV6-1, the J call TRBJ2-1; tentative D call: TRBD1 (5 bases). The V end was cut by 4 bases, the J end by 3 bases, with 10 bases between. Germline CDR1 is MNHNS and CDR2 is SASEGT. There are 14 residues in the CDR3. The DNA for the CDR3 is TGTGCCAGCAGTGTCGACAGAAACTACAATGAGCAGTTCTTC. Translating gives CASSVDRNYNEQFF.

This clonotype was found once. The chain recombines TRBV4-3 with TRBJ2-1; D call uncertain. The V gene lost 2 bases and the J gene lost 7 bases, with 15 bases spanning the gap. Germline values: CDR1 LGHNA, CDR2 YSLEER. This CDR3 has 15 amino acids. The CDR3 DNA follows: TGCGCCAGCAGCCAAAATTTAGAGCAGTCAAATGAGCAGTTCTTC. Translating gives CASSQNLEQSNEQFF.